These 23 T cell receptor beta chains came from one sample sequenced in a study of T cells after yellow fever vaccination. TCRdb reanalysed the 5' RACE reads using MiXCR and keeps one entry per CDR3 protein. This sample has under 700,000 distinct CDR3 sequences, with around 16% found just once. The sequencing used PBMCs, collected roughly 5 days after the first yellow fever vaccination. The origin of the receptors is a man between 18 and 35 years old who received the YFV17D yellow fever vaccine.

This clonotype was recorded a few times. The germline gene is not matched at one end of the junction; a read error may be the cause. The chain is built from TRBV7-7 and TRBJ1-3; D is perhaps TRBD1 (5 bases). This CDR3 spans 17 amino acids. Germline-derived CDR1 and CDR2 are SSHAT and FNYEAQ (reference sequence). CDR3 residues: CASSLDIGARLGNTIYF. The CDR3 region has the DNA TGTGCTAGCAGCTTAGACATCGGGGCCCGCCTGGGAAACACCATATATTTT. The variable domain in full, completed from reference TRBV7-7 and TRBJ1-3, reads GAGVSQSPRYKVTKRGQDVTLRCDPISSHATLYWYQQALGQGPEFLTYFNYEAQPDKSGLPSDRFSAERPEGSISTLTIQRTEQRDSAMYRCASSLDIGARLGNTIYFGEGSWLTVV.

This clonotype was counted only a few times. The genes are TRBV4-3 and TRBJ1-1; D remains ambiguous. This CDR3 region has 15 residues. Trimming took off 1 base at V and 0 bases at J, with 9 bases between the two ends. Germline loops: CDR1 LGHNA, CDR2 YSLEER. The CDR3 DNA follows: TGCGCCAGCAGCCAAGTAGTAGACTTGAACACTGAAGCTTTCTTT. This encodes CASSQVVDLNTEAFF.

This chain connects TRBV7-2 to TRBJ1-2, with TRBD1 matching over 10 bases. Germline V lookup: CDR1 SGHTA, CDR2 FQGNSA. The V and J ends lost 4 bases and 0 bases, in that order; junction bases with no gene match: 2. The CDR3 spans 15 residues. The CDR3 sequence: CASSWGQGTNYGYTF. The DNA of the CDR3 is TGTGCCAGCAGCTGGGGACAGGGGACTAACTATGGCTACACCTTC.

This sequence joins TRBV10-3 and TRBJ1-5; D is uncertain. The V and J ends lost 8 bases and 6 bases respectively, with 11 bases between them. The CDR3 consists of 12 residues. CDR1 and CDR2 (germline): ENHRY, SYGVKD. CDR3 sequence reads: CAIGSGLQPQHF. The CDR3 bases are TGTGCCATCGGGAGCGGGCTTCAGCCCCAGCATTTT.

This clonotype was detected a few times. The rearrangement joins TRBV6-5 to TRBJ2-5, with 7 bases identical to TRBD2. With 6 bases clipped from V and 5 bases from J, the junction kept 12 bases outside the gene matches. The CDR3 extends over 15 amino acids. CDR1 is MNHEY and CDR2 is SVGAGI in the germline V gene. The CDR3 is CASRRTLAEGETQYF. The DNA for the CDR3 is TGTGCCAGCAGGAGGACTCTAGCGGAAGGGGAGACCCAGTACTTC.

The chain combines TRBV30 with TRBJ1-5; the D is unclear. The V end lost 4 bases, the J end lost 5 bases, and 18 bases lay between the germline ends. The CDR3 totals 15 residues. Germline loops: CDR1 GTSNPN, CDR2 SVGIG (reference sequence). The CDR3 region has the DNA TGTGCCTGGACTTCCGCCCTGGGCGGTGATCAGCCCCAGCATTTT. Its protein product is CAWTSALGGDQPQHF.

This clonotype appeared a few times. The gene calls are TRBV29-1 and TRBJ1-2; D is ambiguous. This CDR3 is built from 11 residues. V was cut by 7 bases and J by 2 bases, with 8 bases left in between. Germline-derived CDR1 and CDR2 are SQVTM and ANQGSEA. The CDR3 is CSGVGNYGYTF. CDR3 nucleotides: TGCAGCGGGGTCGGGAACTATGGCTACACCTTC.

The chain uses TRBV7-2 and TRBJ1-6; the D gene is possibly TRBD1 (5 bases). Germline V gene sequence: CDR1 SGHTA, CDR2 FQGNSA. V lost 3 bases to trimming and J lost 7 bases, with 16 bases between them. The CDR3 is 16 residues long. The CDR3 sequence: CASSFRGGGGNSPLHF. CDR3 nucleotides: TGTGCCAGCAGCTTCCGGGGTGGGGGAGGCAATTCACCCCTCCACTTT.

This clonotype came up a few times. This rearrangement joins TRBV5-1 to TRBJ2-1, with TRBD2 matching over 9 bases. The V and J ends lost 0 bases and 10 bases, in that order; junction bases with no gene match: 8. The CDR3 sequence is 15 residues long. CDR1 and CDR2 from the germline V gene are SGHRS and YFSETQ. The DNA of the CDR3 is TGCGCCAGCAGCTTGGGTGAAGCGGGGGGTTTCGAGCAGTTCTTC. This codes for CASSLGEAGGFEQFF.

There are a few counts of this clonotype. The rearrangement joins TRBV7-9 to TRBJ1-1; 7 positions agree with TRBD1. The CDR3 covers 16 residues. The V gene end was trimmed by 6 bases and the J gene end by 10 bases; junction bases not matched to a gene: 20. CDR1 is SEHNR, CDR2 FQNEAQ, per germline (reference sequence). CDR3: CASRSGGERGPGRAFF. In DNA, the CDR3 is TGTGCCAGCAGATCGGGTGGGGAGAGGGGGCCGGGTCGAGCTTTCTTT.

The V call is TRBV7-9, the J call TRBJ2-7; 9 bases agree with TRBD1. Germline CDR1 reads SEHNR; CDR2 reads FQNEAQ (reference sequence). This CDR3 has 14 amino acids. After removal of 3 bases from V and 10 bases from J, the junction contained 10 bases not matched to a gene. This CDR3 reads CASSFGQGNGDQYV. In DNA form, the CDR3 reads TGTGCCAGCAGCTTTGGACAGGGGAACGGCGATCAGTACGTC.

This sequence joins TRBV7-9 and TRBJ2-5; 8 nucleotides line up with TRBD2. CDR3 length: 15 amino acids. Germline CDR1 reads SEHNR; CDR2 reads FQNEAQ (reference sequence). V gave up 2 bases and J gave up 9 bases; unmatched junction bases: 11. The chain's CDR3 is CASSLLYGGASSQYF. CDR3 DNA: TGTGCCAGCAGCTTACTCTACGGGGGGGCCTCGTCCCAGTACTTC.

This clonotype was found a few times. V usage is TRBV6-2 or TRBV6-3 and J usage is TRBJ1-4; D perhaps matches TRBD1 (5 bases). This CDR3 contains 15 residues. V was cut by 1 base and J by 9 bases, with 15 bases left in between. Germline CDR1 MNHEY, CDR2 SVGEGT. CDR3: CASSYFGDSRQKLFF. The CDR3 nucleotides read TGTGCCAGCAGTTACTTCGGGGACTCGCGGCAAAAACTGTTTTTT.

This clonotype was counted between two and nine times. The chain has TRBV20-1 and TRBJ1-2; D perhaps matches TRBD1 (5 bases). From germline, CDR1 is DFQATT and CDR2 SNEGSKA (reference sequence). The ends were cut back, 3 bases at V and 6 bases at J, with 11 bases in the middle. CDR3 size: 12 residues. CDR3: CSASRGADGYTF. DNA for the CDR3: TGCAGTGCTAGTAGGGGAGCTGATGGCTACACCTTC.

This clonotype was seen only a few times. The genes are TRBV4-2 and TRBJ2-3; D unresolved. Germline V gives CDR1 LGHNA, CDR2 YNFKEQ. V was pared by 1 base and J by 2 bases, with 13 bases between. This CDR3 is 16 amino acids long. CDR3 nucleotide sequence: TGTGCCAGCAGCCAAGTGGATAGCTCTAACACAGATACGCAGTATTTT. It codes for CASSQVDSSNTDTQYF.

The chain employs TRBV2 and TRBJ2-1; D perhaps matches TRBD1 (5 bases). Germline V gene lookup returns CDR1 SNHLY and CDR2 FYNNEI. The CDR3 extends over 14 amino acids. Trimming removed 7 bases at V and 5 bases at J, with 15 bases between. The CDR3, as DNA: TGTGCCAGCACTCAAAGGGGCGCGGACAATGAGCAGTTCTTC. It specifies CASTQRGADNEQFF.

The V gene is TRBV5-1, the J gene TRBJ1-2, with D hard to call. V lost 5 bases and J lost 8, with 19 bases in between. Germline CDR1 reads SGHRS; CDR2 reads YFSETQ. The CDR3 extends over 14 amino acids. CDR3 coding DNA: TGCGCCAGCAGGGTATCGTTCAGTACGGAAGGCTACACCTTC. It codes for CASRVSFSTEGYTF.

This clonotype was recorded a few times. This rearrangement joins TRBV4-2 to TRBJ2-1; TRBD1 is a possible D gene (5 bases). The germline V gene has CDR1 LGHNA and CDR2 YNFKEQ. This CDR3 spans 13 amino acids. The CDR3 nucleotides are TGTGCACACAACAGGATCTATTGGAATGAGCAGTTCTTC. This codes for CAHNRIYWNEQFF.

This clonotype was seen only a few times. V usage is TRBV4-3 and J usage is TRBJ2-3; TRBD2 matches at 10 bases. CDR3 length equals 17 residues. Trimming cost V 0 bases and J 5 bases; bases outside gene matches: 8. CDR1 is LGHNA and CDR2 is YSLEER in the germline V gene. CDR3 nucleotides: TGCGCCAGCAGCCAAGACCCCCCCCTAGCGGGGGTAGATACGCAGTATTTT. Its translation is CASSQDPPLAGVDTQYF.

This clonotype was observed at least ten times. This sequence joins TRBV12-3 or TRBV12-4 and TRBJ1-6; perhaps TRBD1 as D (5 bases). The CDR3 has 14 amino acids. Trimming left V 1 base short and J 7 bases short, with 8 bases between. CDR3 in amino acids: CASSLGRENSPLHF. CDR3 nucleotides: TGTGCCAGCAGTTTAGGCAGGGAGAATTCACCCCTCCACTTT.

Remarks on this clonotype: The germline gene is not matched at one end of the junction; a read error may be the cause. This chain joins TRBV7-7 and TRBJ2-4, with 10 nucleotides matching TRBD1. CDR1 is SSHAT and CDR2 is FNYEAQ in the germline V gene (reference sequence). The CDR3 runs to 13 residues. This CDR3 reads CASSFGTGDIQYF. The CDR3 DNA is TGTGCTAGCAGCTTCGGGACAGGGGACATTCAGTACTTC.

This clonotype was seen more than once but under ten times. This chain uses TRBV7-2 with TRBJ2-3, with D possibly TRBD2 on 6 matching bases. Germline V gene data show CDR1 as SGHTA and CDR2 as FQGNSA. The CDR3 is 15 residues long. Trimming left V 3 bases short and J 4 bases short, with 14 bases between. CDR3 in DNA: TGTGCCAGCAGCTTCGCCGGAGGGGTCTCAGATACGCAGTATTTT. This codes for CASSFAGGVSDTQYF. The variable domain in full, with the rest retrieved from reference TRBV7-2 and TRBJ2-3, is GAGVSQSPSNKVTEKGKDVELRCDPISGHTALYWYRQSLGQGLEFLIYFQGNSAPDKSGLPSDRFSAERTGGSVSTLTIQRTQQEDSAVYLCASSFAGGVSDTQYFGPGTRLTVL.

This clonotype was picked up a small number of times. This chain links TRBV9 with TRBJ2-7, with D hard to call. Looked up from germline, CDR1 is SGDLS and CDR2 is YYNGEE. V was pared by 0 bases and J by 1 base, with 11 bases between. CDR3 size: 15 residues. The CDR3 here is CASSVATEPSYEQYF. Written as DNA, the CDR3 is TGTGCCAGCAGCGTAGCTACAGAGCCTTCCTACGAGCAGTACTTC.